This is a list of T cell receptor beta chains from one sample in a study of CD8 T cells in ankylosing spondylitis. TCRdb redid the calling of the 5' RACE reads with MiXCR, one entry per CDR3 protein. The table lists 340,000 or so distinct CDR3 sequences, approximately 14% of them singletons. The source material was blood, either unsorted or a sorted T cell fraction (not recorded which). The receptors shown here come from a male donor with ankylosing spondylitis or in good health (not recorded which). Each CDR3 is given with its conserved first and last residue. D genes are given only for firm matches. Not every row has a clone size; where given, it reads once, few, many or a size class.

V gene	J gene	clone size	D gene	CDR3 DNA	CDR3 protein
TRBV12-3/TRBV12-4	TRBJ1-2	-	TRBD1	TGTGCCAGCAGTAGCGAGGGTGGGACAGGGACACAAAACTATGGCTACACCTTC	CASSSEGGTGTQNYGYTF
TRBV20-1	TRBJ2-7	few	-	TGCAGTGCTAGAACCCCCGTGAACTCCTACGAGCAGTACTTC	CSARTPVNSYEQYF
TRBV12-3/TRBV12-4	TRBJ2-2	many	-	TGTGCCAGCTCCTCCTTAGGTGGGATGAAGAACACCGGGGAGCTGTTTTTT	CASSSLGGMKNTGELFF
TRBV10-3	TRBJ2-2	-	-	TGTGCCATAGCCCCGCGGGGAGGCACCGGGGAGCTGTTTTTT	CAIAPRGGTGELFF
TRBV5-1	TRBJ2-5	-	-	TGCGCCAGCAGCACGGGACACTTCCAAGAGACCCAGTACTTC	CASSTGHFQETQYF
TRBV7-8	TRBJ1-6	few	-	TGTGCCAGCAGCTTAGATTCACCCCTCCACTTT	CASSLDSPLHF
TRBV3-1	TRBJ2-5	-	TRBD2	TGTGCCAGCAGCCGACTAGCCCAAGAGACCCAGTACTTC	CASSRLAQETQYF
TRBV7-2	TRBJ1-1	-	-	TGTGCCAGCAGCCCCGACAGGTCTAACACTGAAGCTTTCTTT	CASSPDRSNTEAFF
TRBV4-2	TRBJ2-4	-	TRBD1	TGTGCCAGCAGCCACCGTATTGAGGACAGGGGCAAAAACATTCAGTACTTC	CASSHRIEDRGKNIQYF
TRBV9	TRBJ2-1	few	-	TGTGCCAGCAGCGTAGTTGGCGGGTTATACAATGAGCAGTTCTTC	CASSVVGGLYNEQFF
TRBV27	TRBJ2-7	-	TRBD1	TGTGCCAGCAGTTCTGGCCCGGGACAGAGTTACGAGCAGTACTTC	CASSSGPGQSYEQYF
TRBV6-2/TRBV6-3	TRBJ2-5	few	TRBD2	TGTGCCACCCTCGGACTAGCGGCAGAGACCCAGTACTTC	CATLGLAAETQYF
TRBV2	TRBJ2-1	-	-	TGTGCCAGCAGCGGCGAGAGGGGTGAGCAGTTCTTC	CASSGERGEQFF
TRBV3-1	TRBJ1-2	-	TRBD1	TGTGCCAGCACTGCAGGGGGCTATGGCTACACCTTC	CASTAGGYGYTF
TRBV20-1	TRBJ2-7	few	TRBD2	TGCAGTGCCGGACTAGATGGTTGGTACGAGCAGTACTTC	CSAGLDGWYEQYF
TRBV12-3/TRBV12-4	TRBJ2-1	few	TRBD2	TGTGCCAGCAGTTTAGGCGGCGGGAGGCCCTACAATGAGCAGTTCTTC	CASSLGGGRPYNEQFF
TRBV11-2	TRBJ1-6	few	-	TGTGCCAGCACCCCGGGACAACAGGATTCACCCCTCCACTTT	CASTPGQQDSPLHF
TRBV7-9	TRBJ2-7	few	-	TGTGCCAGCAGCCCCGGGTTATCCTACGAGCAGTACTTC	CASSPGLSYEQYF
TRBV5-6	TRBJ2-7	-	-	TGTGCCAGCAGCTTTCCGGTACAGCCTTACGAGCAGTACTTC	CASSFPVQPYEQYF
TRBV5-1	TRBJ2-5	many	TRBD1	TGCGCCAGCAGCATCGGGACAGCATCACAAGAGACCCAGTACTTC	CASSIGTASQETQYF
TRBV10-3	TRBJ1-5	once	-	TGTGCCACCCAACAGGGACCCGGTTATAGCAATCAGCCCCAGCATTTT	CATQQGPGYSNQPQHF
TRBV21-1	TRBJ1-2	few	-	TGTGCCAGCAGCAAAGTGTATGGTAATGGCTACACCTTC	CASSKVYGNGYTF
TRBV3-1	TRBJ2-7	-	-	TGTGCCAGCACCGGTGGCTCCTACGAGCAGTACTTC	CASTGGSYEQYF
TRBV7-9	TRBJ1-2	-	-	TGTGCCAGCAGCCTCCTTACTGGCTACACCTTC	CASSLLTGYTF
TRBV9	TRBJ1-1	-	-	TGTGCCAGCAGCACAGGGCCCAGTGGGACTGAAGCTTTCTTT	CASSTGPSGTEAFF
TRBV11-3	TRBJ2-1	-	-	TGTGCCAGCAGCTTGGGGAGTACGGGCAATGAGCAGTTCTTC	CASSLGSTGNEQFF
TRBV4-2	TRBJ1-1	few	-	TGTGCCAGCAGCCAACCCGAAGGAGAGGCTTTCTTT	CASSQPEGEAFF
TRBV3-1	TRBJ1-2	-	-	TGTGCCAGCAGGGAGTCGGCAGCCAACTATGGCTACACCTTC	CASRESAANYGYTF
TRBV4-1	TRBJ1-1	-	-	TGCGCCAGCAGCCAAGATACAGGACAGCTTTTCATGAACACTGAAGCTTTCTTT	CASSQDTGQLFMNTEAFF
TRBV7-2	TRBJ2-2	many	TRBD2	TGTGCCAGCAGCTTGAACCAGCGGGGGGCCTCGTCCGGGGAGCTGTTTTTT	CASSLNQRGASSGELFF
TRBV10-3	TRBJ1-5	few	-	TGTGCCATCAGCCGGGGGGAGAATCAGCCCCAGCATTTT	CAISRGENQPQHF